This section outlines one T cell receptor beta chain sequence together with its context. It lacks a known antigen. Within one base of it there is no much larger clone, and no base qualities were kept. The sample is drawn from a study of T cell repertoires in cytomegalovirus infection (dated by TCRdb to about 2019). Turning to the overall study: Recently identified HLA-C-restricted CMV epitopes, whose presentation resists viral immunomodulation, were targeted by peptide stimulations together with well-studied HLA-B-restricted epitopes. Donor HLA type was relevant to the analysis, because carriage of CMV infection together with the matching HLA type was indicated by public TCR beta signatures.

Overall results and qualifications from the work: The ex vivo response was dominated by HLA-C-restricted CMV-specific TCR beta clonotypes, which also provided the single most frequent clonotype in two of eight donors. In both this cohort and an independent roughly 400-donor cohort, the cumulative frequency of public TCR beta family members distinguished carriers of CMV infection plus the relevant HLA type.

Sequencing was carried out with an Illumina HiSeq 1500. TCRdb trimmed public reads at Q25 via fastp, called clones via MiXCR and kept in-frame beta chains. Records with the same CDR3 protein are collapsed into one entry carrying the most frequent genes and DNA. This sample gives under 200,000 distinct CDR3 sequences in total; 20% to 25% of them show up just once. The ten most abundant clones make up about 25% of the sample. This sample's treatment or condition label indicates: in vitro stimulation with specific CMV peptide epitopes to enrich CMV-specific T cells. A distance of 5 bases separates the germline ends of V and J, which lose 1 base and 7 bases respectively. The CDR3 runs 12 residues from the cysteine to the phenylalanine. CDR3 DNA only is kept here, 36 bases in frame from base 1. Looking up the germline V gene yields CDR1 SGHTA and CDR2 FQGNSA.

The sample consisted of CD8+ T cells from cultured PBMCs, taken from culture after CMV antigen stimulation. Rearrangement joined TRBV7-2 to TRBJ2-1; the D gene lacks a confident call. This clonotype was obtained from a human donor in good health (CMV status not recorded). Some clones in this sample may be carry-over from other donors' samples. The CDR3 in this case is CASSLVDNEQFF. The nucleotide sequence reads as follows: TGTGCCAGCAGCTTAGTAGATAATGAGCAGTTCTTC.